Shown below are 8 T cell receptor beta chains from a single sample sequenced in a study of T-cell memory formation after mild COVID-19. TCRdb ran MiXCR on the 5' RACE reads and lists one entry per CDR3 protein. The table lists 150,000 or so distinct CDR3 sequences, around 25% of them singletons. Sample: PBMCs or a T cell subset sorted from them (not recorded which). The receptors were gathered from an adult woman who had mild COVID-19 (a few samples of this study predate the infection). Cell type and time point are not known.

The V call is TRBV27, the J call TRBJ1-5; D perhaps matches TRBD1 (6 bases). The germline V gene encodes CDR1 MNHEY and CDR2 SMNVEV (reference sequence). The CDR3 is made up of 19 amino acids. V was clipped by 5 bases and J by 2 bases, with 25 bases between them. DNA of the CDR3: TGTGCCAGCAGTCCCGGTAGGTTCCGTGGGGGGCTTGGCAATCAGCCCCAGCATTTT. Amino acids: CASSPGRFRGGLGNQPQHF.

On this clonotype itself: A junction boundary mismatches the germline segment, possibly from a read error. The V gene is TRBV7-2, the J gene TRBJ2-7, with D possibly TRBD2 on 5 matching bases. CDR3 length: 15 amino acids. Germline loops: CDR1 SGHTA, CDR2 FQGNSA. The CDR3 sequence is CSSSPMRESSYEQYF. DNA of the CDR3: TGTTCCAGCAGCCCCATGAGGGAGAGCTCCTACGAGCAGTACTTC.

This chain links TRBV4-2 with TRBJ2-5; D assignment may be TRBD1 or TRBD2 (5 bases each). In germline, CDR1 is LGHNA, CDR2 YNFKEQ. The length of the CDR3 is 14 residues. V was trimmed by 2 bases and J by 5 bases, leaving 12 bases between them. Here the CDR3 DNA reads TGTGCCAGCAGCCAACCGGGACCGAGTGAGACCCAGTACTTC. As protein: CASSQPGPSETQYF.

The table lists this clonotype with a few counts. The chain uses TRBV4-1 and TRBJ2-5, with TRBD1 matching over 7 bases. V lost 5 bases and J lost 3; bases outside the gene matches: 9. The CDR3 totals 15 residues. The germline V gene has CDR1 MGHRA and CDR2 YSYEKL. CDR3 residues: CASSSRDSAEETQYF. CDR3 coding DNA: TGCGCCAGCAGCTCCCGGGACAGCGCAGAAGAGACCCAGTACTTC.

This clonotype turned up a few times. The chain employs TRBV7-2 and TRBJ2-1, with 9 bases that match TRBD2. J gave up 9 bases and V 5 bases, and 11 bases lay outside the gene matches. The CDR3 runs to 15 residues. CDR1 is SGHTA, CDR2 FQGNSA, per germline. DNA of the CDR3: TGTGCCAGCAGCCGTCGGGCGGGAGGGCCTCCTGAGCAGTTCTTC. Its protein product is CASSRRAGGPPEQFF.

The V and J genes are TRBV9 and TRBJ2-7; D is ambiguous. The germline V and J ends were trimmed by 0 bases and 0 bases, with 7 bases remaining between them. The CDR3 consists of 14 residues. Germline CDR1 SGDLS, CDR2 YYNGEE. CDR3 DNA sequence: TGTGCCAGCAGCGTAGCCGCCAGCTCCTACGAGCAGTACTTC. Translated: CASSVAASSYEQYF. The whole variable domain, remainder taken from reference TRBV9 and TRBJ2-7, is DSGVTQTPKHLITATGQRVTLRCSPRSGDLSVYWYQQSLDQGLQFLIQYYNGEERAKGNILERFSAQQFPDLHSELNLSSLELGDSALYFCASSVAASSYEQYFGPGTRLTVT.

V and J are TRBV5-6 and TRBJ2-5; 9 nucleotides align to TRBD2. The CDR3 has 15 residues. Unmatched junction bases numbered 5, after V lost 0 bases and J lost 5 bases. In germline, CDR1 is SGHDT, CDR2 YYEEEE. The CDR3 is CASSLAGLARETQYF. CDR3 nucleotides: TGTGCCAGCAGCTTGGCCGGACTAGCGAGGGAGACCCAGTACTTC.

J is TRBJ2-5 and V is TRBV7-2, with D perhaps TRBD1 or TRBD2 (6 bases each). CDR1 and CDR2 from the germline V gene are SGHTA and FQGNSA. The CDR3 is 17 amino acids. The V gene lost 5 bases and the J gene lost 1 base, with 20 bases spanning the gap. DNA for the CDR3: TGTGCCAGCAGCCCGCTTTGGGGGGCAACGGTCCAAGAGACCCAGTACTTC. Amino acid sequence: CASSPLWGATVQETQYF.